Listed below are T cell receptor beta chains from one sample, sequenced in a study of T cell responses to AZD1222 COVID-19 vaccine. The method was immunoSEQ multiplex PCR; TCRdb's version includes in-frame clones alone and lacks a portion of them. The sample carries roughly 110,000 clones, roughly 90% recorded once. Here the sequenced sample was peripheral blood, taken on day 0 of AZD1222 vaccination. The receptor source for this set is an adult in good health. Each CDR3 is given with its conserved first and last residue. The D gene is left open where the match is weak. Size values are once, few and many counts, or a class for expanded clones, and some rows have none.

D: TRBD1
J: TRBJ1-1
V: TRBV10-1
length: 16
size: once
DNA: TGCGCCAGCAGTAACAGGGGGCGATTTTTGAACACTGAAGCTTTCTTT
CDR3: CASSNRGRFLNTEAFF

D: TRBD2
J: TRBJ2-7
V: TRBV3-1/TRBV3-2
length: 16
size: NA
DNA: TGTGCCAGCAGCCGGGCCTCGACTAGCGGGAGAAACGAGCAGTACTTC
CDR3: CASSRASTSGRNEQYF

D: NA
J: TRBJ1-2
V: TRBV28
length: 16
size: NA
DNA: TGTGCCAGCAGATCCGCGGGGGCAGGGGTGGCCTATGGCTACACCTTC
CDR3: CASRSAGAGVAYGYTF

D: NA
J: TRBJ1-4
V: TRBV7-3
length: 16
size: NA
DNA: TGTGCCAGCAGCTTAAGGGCCCAACGATATTGGGAAAAACTGTTTTTT
CDR3: CASSLRAQRYWEKLFF

D: TRBD1
J: TRBJ2-5
V: TRBV29-1
length: 14
size: once
DNA: TGCAGCGTTGACGCCGGGACAGGGGTAGAGACCCAGTACTTC
CDR3: CSVDAGTGVETQYF

D: TRBD1
J: TRBJ1-4
V: TRBV30
length: 14
size: NA
DNA: TGTGCCTGGAGTGAGGGGACAGTGAATGAAAAACTGTTTTTT
CDR3: CAWSEGTVNEKLFF

D: TRBD1
J: TRBJ1-6
V: TRBV19
length: 15
size: NA
DNA: TGTGCCAGTAGTATAGCTGGACAGGGATCTTCACCCCTCCACTTT
CDR3: CASSIAGQGSSPLHF

D: TRBD1
J: TRBJ2-2
V: TRBV24-1
length: 14
size: few
DNA: TGTGCCACCAGTGCTGTGGACAGGCCCGGGGAGCTGTTTTTT
CDR3: CATSAVDRPGELFF

D: NA
J: TRBJ1-3
V: TRBV10-3
length: 14
size: NA
DNA: TGTGCCATCAGGGCAGGTAGCTCTGGAAACACCATATATTTT
CDR3: CAIRAGSSGNTIYF

D: NA
J: TRBJ2-3
V: TRBV5-1
length: 16
size: NA
DNA: TGCGCCAGCAGCTTGCACGGGCAGGGTTCTGCAGATACGCAGTATTTT
CDR3: CASSLHGQGSADTQYF

D: NA
J: TRBJ2-2
V: TRBV7-9
length: 16
size: NA
DNA: TGTGCCAGCAGCTTAGCGCGGTCCGCGAACACCGGGGAGCTGTTTTTT
CDR3: CASSLARSANTGELFF

D: NA
J: TRBJ2-6
V: TRBV19
length: 15
size: once
DNA: TGTGCCAGTAGTATACCCGGGTCCGGGGCCAACGTCCTGACTTTC
CDR3: CASSIPGSGANVLTF

D: TRBD1
J: TRBJ2-7
V: TRBV13
length: 15
size: NA
DNA: TGTGCCAGCAGCCCTTCCGGGACAGGAGCGGCCGAGCAGTACTTC
CDR3: CASSPSGTGAAEQYF

D: TRBD2
J: TRBJ2-7
V: TRBV7-8
length: 16
size: NA
DNA: TGTGCCAGCAGCTCCGCCGATAGCGGGAGGGCCCGCGAGCAGTACTTC
CDR3: CASSSADSGRAREQYF

D: NA
J: TRBJ1-4
V: TRBV28
length: 16
size: NA
DNA: TGTGCCAGCAGTTTTTGGGCACAGTCCTCTAATGAAAAACTGTTTTTT
CDR3: CASSFWAQSSNEKLFF

D: TRBD1
J: TRBJ2-7
V: TRBV4-1
length: 15
size: NA
DNA: TGCGCCAGCAGTCGGACAGGGGAGTCGTCCTACGAGCAGTACTTC
CDR3: CASSRTGESSYEQYF

D: TRBD1
J: TRBJ1-4
V: TRBV28
length: 14
size: NA
DNA: TGTGCCAGCAGTTCCGGGACAGGACAGGAAAAACTGTTTTTT
CDR3: CASSSGTGQEKLFF

D: TRBD2
J: TRBJ2-7
V: TRBV25-1
length: 15
size: NA
DNA: TGTGCCAGCAGTGACCCACCTAGCGGGAGGGGCGAGCAGTACTTC
CDR3: CASSDPPSGRGEQYF

D: NA
J: TRBJ1-1
V: TRBV7-6
length: 14
size: NA
DNA: TGTGCCAGCAGTCCCAACCTAGGAGACACTGAAGCTTTCTTT
CDR3: CASSPNLGDTEAFF

D: TRBD1
J: TRBJ1-4
V: TRBV28
length: 15
size: NA
DNA: TGTGCCAGCAGTGTCCCGGGACAGGGGAATGAAAAACTGTTTTTT
CDR3: CASSVPGQGNEKLFF

D: NA
J: TRBJ1-6
V: TRBV3-1/TRBV3-2
length: 15
size: NA
DNA: TGTGCCAGCAGCCAAGAGGGTAGAGTTAATTCACCCCTCCACTTT
CDR3: CASSQEGRVNSPLHF

D: NA
J: TRBJ1-4
V: TRBV3-1/TRBV3-2
length: 14
size: NA
DNA: TGTGCCAGCAGTCTCCGGACACCAAATGAAAAACTGTTTTTT
CDR3: CASSLRTPNEKLFF

D: NA
J: TRBJ1-1
V: TRBV10-3
length: 12
size: NA
DNA: TGTGCCAACGGACAGAAGGACACTGAAGCTTTCTTT
CDR3: CANGQKDTEAFF

D: NA
J: TRBJ2-7
V: TRBV3-1/TRBV3-2
length: 12
size: NA
DNA: TGTGCCAGCAGCCCCGGACGAAACGAGCAGTACTTC
CDR3: CASSPGRNEQYF

D: NA
J: TRBJ2-3
V: TRBV3-1/TRBV3-2
length: 11
size: NA
DNA: TGTGCCAGCAGCCAAGAGTATACGCAGTATTTT
CDR3: CASSQEYTQYF

D: NA
J: TRBJ1-2
V: TRBV4-3
length: 15
size: NA
DNA: TGCGCCAGCAGCCAAGCCTTGGGGGGGAACTATGGCTACACCTTC
CDR3: CASSQALGGNYGYTF

D: NA
J: TRBJ1-4
V: TRBV18
length: 15
size: once
DNA: TGTGCCAGCTCACCTCGTACCAGCCCCAATGAAAAACTGTTTTTT
CDR3: CASSPRTSPNEKLFF

D: NA
J: TRBJ2-7
V: TRBV28
length: 13
size: NA
DNA: TGTGCCAGCAGTTTTGACAGTACCTACGAGCAGTACTTC
CDR3: CASSFDSTYEQYF

D: NA
J: TRBJ1-6
V: TRBV6-4
length: 13
size: NA
DNA: TGTGCCAGCAGTGACTCGCGAGGTTCACCCCTCCACTTT
CDR3: CASSDSRGSPLHF

D: NA
J: TRBJ2-3
V: TRBV27
length: 15
size: NA
DNA: TGTGCCAGCGGCGACAGCATCCTCCCCACAGATACGCAGTATTTT
CDR3: CASGDSILPTDTQYF

D: TRBD1
J: TRBJ1-5
V: TRBV6-2/TRBV6-3
length: 16
size: NA
DNA: TGTGCCAGCAGTTCTCAGGGGGGACAGGGGGCTCAGCCCCAGCATTTT
CDR3: CASSSQGGQGAQPQHF

D: TRBD2
J: TRBJ2-7
V: TRBV6-2/TRBV6-3
length: 15
size: NA
DNA: TGTGCCAGCAGTTATTGGACTAGCGGGGCCTACGAGCAGTACTTC
CDR3: CASSYWTSGAYEQYF

D: NA
J: TRBJ1-5
V: TRBV4-1
length: 17
size: NA
DNA: TGCGCCAGCAGCCAAGATGTCGTTGCAGTCCCCAATCAGCCCCAGCATTTT
CDR3: CASSQDVVAVPNQPQHF

D: TRBD1
J: TRBJ1-5
V: TRBV10-3
length: 15
size: NA
DNA: TGTGCCATCAGTGAACGGACAGGTAATAGTCAGCCCCAGCATTTT
CDR3: CAISERTGNSQPQHF

D: NA
J: TRBJ2-1
V: TRBV4-2
length: 15
size: NA
DNA: TGTGCCAGCAGCCAAGACCCTAGCACCTACAATGAGCAGTTCTTC
CDR3: CASSQDPSTYNEQFF

D: NA
J: TRBJ2-6
V: TRBV5-1
length: 15
size: NA
DNA: TGCGCCAGCAGCGGGGCTGGGCCTGGGGCCAACGTCCTGACTTTC
CDR3: CASSGAGPGANVLTF

D: NA
J: TRBJ2-1
V: TRBV9
length: 14
size: NA
DNA: TGTGCCAGCAGCGCCCCTGGGGACGGAGGGGAGCAGTTCTTC
CDR3: CASSAPGDGGEQFF

D: TRBD2
J: TRBJ2-3
V: TRBV7-2
length: 13
size: NA
DNA: TGTGCCAGCACGAGCGGGATTAAAGATACGCAGTATTTT
CDR3: CASTSGIKDTQYF

D: NA
J: TRBJ1-4
V: TRBV7-2
length: 12
size: once
DNA: TGTGCCAGCAGCCCAGCAAGGGAAAAACTGTTTTTT
CDR3: CASSPAREKLFF

D: TRBD2
J: TRBJ2-7
V: TRBV18
length: 16
size: NA
DNA: TGTGCCAGCTCAAGCCAGACTAGCGGGAAACCCTACGAGCAGTACTTC
CDR3: CASSSQTSGKPYEQYF

D: NA
J: TRBJ1-1
V: TRBV6-5
length: 14
size: few
DNA: TGTGCCAGCAGGACGCACGGGGGGCAGGATGAAGCTTTCTTT
CDR3: CASRTHGGQDEAFF

D: TRBD2
J: TRBJ2-3
V: TRBV5-1
length: 14
size: NA
DNA: TGCGCCAGCAGCCAAGCGGGAGACACAGATACGCAGTATTTT
CDR3: CASSQAGDTDTQYF

D: NA
J: TRBJ1-1
V: TRBV7-9
length: 17
size: once
DNA: TGTGCCACCCGTGACTCGCTAGGGGGACCCGTTAGGGCTGAAGCTTTCTTT
CDR3: CATRDSLGGPVRAEAFF

D: NA
J: TRBJ2-7
V: TRBV5-1
length: 14
size: NA
DNA: TGCGCCAGCAGCTTGGGAACGGCTGCCTACGAGCAGTACTTC
CDR3: CASSLGTAAYEQYF

D: NA
J: TRBJ2-5
V: TRBV30
length: 12
size: NA
DNA: TGTGCCTGGAGTGTGGAGGGAGAGACCCAGTACTTC
CDR3: CAWSVEGETQYF

D: TRBD1
J: TRBJ2-1
V: TRBV7-2
length: 13
size: NA
DNA: TGTGCCAGCAGCTCCGGACAGGGGTTGAAGCAGTTCTTC
CDR3: CASSSGQGLKQFF

D: NA
J: TRBJ2-5
V: TRBV11-2
length: 14
size: NA
DNA: TGTGCCAGCAGCCCGTCGACGGGGCCGGAGACCCAGTACTTC
CDR3: CASSPSTGPETQYF

D: NA
J: TRBJ1-2
V: TRBV6-1
length: 13
size: NA
DNA: TGTGCCAGCAGTGAGCTCAGGTCAGATGGCTACACCTTC
CDR3: CASSELRSDGYTF

D: TRBD2
J: TRBJ2-1
V: TRBV27
length: 19
size: NA
DNA: TGTGCCAGCAGTCTCAAAGATCTAGCGGGAGTTTTGAGGTACAATGAGCAGTTCTTC
CDR3: CASSLKDLAGVLRYNEQFF

D: NA
J: TRBJ1-2
V: TRBV15
length: 13
size: NA
DNA: TGTGCCACCAGCAGCGAAAGGAACTATGGCTACACCTTC
CDR3: CATSSERNYGYTF

D: TRBD1
J: TRBJ1-5
V: TRBV2
length: 16
size: few
DNA: TGTGCCAGCAGAGAAAACAGGGGAAGAGGGAATCAGCCCCAGCATTTT
CDR3: CASRENRGRGNQPQHF

D: NA
J: TRBJ1-5
V: TRBV5-5
length: 15
size: NA
DNA: TGTGCCAGCAGCGTAGCAGGGCATAGCAATCAGCCCCAGCATTTT
CDR3: CASSVAGHSNQPQHF

D: NA
J: TRBJ2-3
V: TRBV11-2
length: 13
size: NA
DNA: TGTGCCAGCAGCTCGCAGGAAGAGCGTACGCAGTATTTT
CDR3: CASSSQEERTQYF

D: NA
J: TRBJ1-6
V: TRBV27
length: 15
size: NA
DNA: TGTGCCAGCAGTTTTTTGCGGGGGGTTAATTCACCCCTCCACTTT
CDR3: CASSFLRGVNSPLHF

D: TRBD1
J: TRBJ2-7
V: TRBV5-4
length: 16
size: NA
DNA: TGTGCCAGCAGCTCCCCTCGGACAGGGGGTCCCTACGAGCAGTACTTC
CDR3: CASSSPRTGGPYEQYF

D: NA
J: TRBJ1-1
V: TRBV2
length: 14
size: NA
DNA: TGTGCCAGCAGTGAAAGAGACGGGAACACTGAAGCTTTCTTT
CDR3: CASSERDGNTEAFF

D: NA
J: TRBJ1-5
V: TRBV28
length: 15
size: NA
DNA: TGTGCCAGCTGTTTGGAGGTCCATAGCAATCAGCCCCAGCATTTT
CDR3: CASCLEVHSNQPQHF

D: NA
J: TRBJ2-7
V: TRBV3-1/TRBV3-2
length: 15
size: NA
DNA: TGTGCCAGCAGCCAAGAAGCGGCAGGGGCCTACGAGCAGTACTTC
CDR3: CASSQEAAGAYEQYF

D: NA
J: TRBJ2-7
V: TRBV18
length: 14
size: NA
DNA: TGTGCCAGCTCACCAGGGCGGCCGATCTACGAGCAGTACTTC
CDR3: CASSPGRPIYEQYF

D: NA
J: TRBJ2-7
V: TRBV7-2
length: 16
size: once
DNA: TGTGCCAGCAGCGCAGGGGCCGGGACTACAATCTACGAGCAGTACTTC
CDR3: CASSAGAGTTIYEQYF